These 22 T cell receptor beta chains originate from one sample sequenced in a study of blood T cell repertoires in COVID-19. TCRdb keeps only in-frame clones here, not all; method: immunoSEQ multiplex PCR. The sample contains under 65,000 clones, roughly 80% of which appear only once. Sequenced input: peripheral blood. These receptors came from a woman aged 70 to 79 with acute or convalescent COVID-19.

The chain uses TRBV6-6 and TRBJ2-7, with D hard to call. Germline CDR1 MNHNY, CDR2 SVGAGI (reference sequence). Between the trimmed V and J ends, which lost 0 bases and 3 bases, there was a span of 9 bases. The length of the CDR3 is 14 residues. In DNA, the CDR3 is TGTGCCAGCAGTTACTCGAGTTACGGCTACGAGCAGTACTTC. Translating it yields CASSYSSYGYEQYF.

The chain is built from TRBV9 and TRBJ1-2; D may be TRBD1 (5 bases). The V gene lost 0 bases and the J gene lost 7 bases, with 10 bases spanning the gap. The V gene's germline CDR1 is SGDLS and CDR2 YYNGEE. The CDR3 is 13 residues long. CDR3 sequence (DNA): TGTGCCAGCAGCGTAGTGGGGCAGGGTGGCTACACCTTC. Translating gives CASSVVGQGGYTF.

The CDR3: CASSQGLGAPVVYGYTF. Here the CDR3 DNA reads TGTGCCAGCAGCCAAGGCCTAGGGGCCCCGGTCGTCTATGGCTACACCTTC. The rearrangement links TRBV3-1 (or the pseudogene TRBV3-2) to TRBJ1-2; tentative D call: TRBD1 (5 bases). V was pared by 1 base and J by 4 bases, with 19 bases between. Germline V CDR1 and CDR2: LGHDT, YNNKEL (reference sequence). This CDR3 has 17 residues.

By sample fraction, this clone is medium-sized (0.01 to 0.1%). The chain links TRBV30 to TRBJ1-5; the D is unclear. The length of the CDR3 is 15 residues. Trimming cost V 0 bases and J 7 bases, with 16 bases left between them. From germline, CDR1 is GTSNPN and CDR2 SVGIG (reference sequence). Written as DNA, the CDR3 is TGTGCCTGGAGTGTACGGGGAGGGATACGGCAGCCCCAGCATTTT. This translates into CAWSVRGGIRQPQHF.

The table lists this clone with a few counts. The chain combines TRBV3-1 (or the pseudogene TRBV3-2) with TRBJ1-1, with D perhaps TRBD1 (5 bases). Germline lookup yields CDR1 LGHDT and CDR2 YNNKEL (reference sequence). The CDR3 is 14 amino acids. V lost 4 bases and J 1 base, leaving 10 bases between the germline ends. Written as DNA, the CDR3 is TGTGCCAGCAGCCTCCAGGGAGGGAACACTGAAGCTTTCTTT. Translating gives CASSLQGGNTEAFF.

The J gene is TRBJ1-5, the V gene TRBV5-1; 9 bases are shared with TRBD1. The germline gives CDR1 SGHRS, CDR2 YFSETQ. The CDR3 has 16 residues. With 0 bases clipped from V and 5 bases from J, the junction kept 6 bases outside the gene matches. The DNA of the CDR3 is TGCGCCAGCAGCTTGGACGGACAGGGGTTTTATCAGCCCCAGCATTTT. It encodes CASSLDGQGFYQPQHF.

This clone occurred once. CDR3 sequence: CSVAADSLSYEQYF. CDR3 nucleotides: TGCAGCGTTGCTGCGGACAGTCTCTCCTACGAGCAGTACTTC. This chain uses TRBV29-1 with TRBJ2-7, with D perhaps TRBD1 (6 bases). The germline V and J ends were trimmed by 4 bases and 0 bases, with 13 bases remaining between them. The CDR3 sequence is 14 residues long. Germline V lookup: CDR1 SQVTM, CDR2 ANQGSEA.

This sequence joins TRBV5-1 and TRBJ2-3, with D unclear. The V end lost 3 bases, the J end lost 2 bases, and 13 bases lay between the germline ends. CDR3 length equals 15 residues. The germline CDR1 and CDR2 sequences are SGHRS and YFSETQ. The CDR3, as DNA: TGCGCCAGCAGCTCTTCCCCGGTATTCACAGATACGCAGTATTTT. Translating it yields CASSSSPVFTDTQYF. Full variable domain (remainder filled in from reference TRBV5-1 and TRBJ2-3): KAGVTQTPRYLIKTRGQQVTLSCSPISGHRSVSWYQQTPGQGLQFLFEYFSETQRNKGNFPGRFSGRQFSNSRSEMNVSTLELGDSALYLCASSSSPVFTDTQYFGPGTRLTVL.

This sequence joins TRBV9 and TRBJ1-3, with no clear D. Per germline, CDR1 SGDLS and CDR2 YYNGEE. Trimming took 0 bases from V and 0 from J, leaving 10 bases between them. The CDR3 has 16 residues. The CDR3 coding sequence is TGTGCCAGCAGCGTAGTAGTAAACCCCTCTGGAAACACCATATATTTT. Translation gives CASSVVVNPSGNTIYF. The variable domain in full, completed from reference TRBV9 and TRBJ1-3, reads DSGVTQTPKHLITATGQRVTLRCSPRSGDLSVYWYQQSLDQGLQFLIQYYNGEERAKGNILERFSAQQFPDLHSELNLSSLELGDSALYFCASSVVVNPSGNTIYFGEGSWLTVV.

V and J are TRBV19 and TRBJ1-1; tentatively, D is TRBD1 (6 bases). CDR1 and CDR2 (germline): LNHDA, SQIVND (reference sequence). The V and J ends lost 1 base and 3 bases respectively, with 12 bases between them. The CDR3 runs to 15 residues. Here the CDR3 reads CASSIVAGAHTEAFF. DNA for the CDR3: TGTGCCAGTAGTATAGTAGCAGGGGCACACACTGAAGCTTTCTTT. Filled out from reference TRBV19 and TRBJ1-1, the complete variable domain reads DGGITQSPKYLFRKEGQNVTLSCEQNLNHDAMYWYRQDPGQGLRLIYYSQIVNDFQKGDIAEGYSVSREKKESFPLTVTSAQKNPTAFYLCASSIVAGAHTEAFFGQGTRLTVV.

In its sample, this clone was seen a few times. The chain uses TRBV6-6 and TRBJ2-1; 9 nucleotides match TRBD1. The V and J ends lost 5 bases and 2 bases, in that order; junction bases with no gene match: 4. Germline values: CDR1 MNHNY, CDR2 SVGAGI (reference sequence). This CDR3 is built from 15 residues. The CDR3 DNA follows: TGTGCCAGCAGTAATACAGGGGGCACCTACAATGAGCAGTTCTTC. Amino acids: CASSNTGGTYNEQFF.

This clone was recorded a few times. The chain joins TRBV3-1 (or the pseudogene TRBV3-2) to TRBJ2-2; D is possibly TRBD1 (5 bases). Trimming cost V 0 bases and J 3 bases, with 14 bases left between them. Germline CDR1 is LGHDT and CDR2 is YNNKEL (reference sequence). The CDR3 sequence is 17 residues long. The CDR3 DNA follows: TGTGCCAGCAGCCAAGATTGGAGACAGCTCCACACCGGGGAGCTGTTTTTT. It is translated as CASSQDWRQLHTGELFF.

The gene calls are TRBV18 and TRBJ1-2; D is unclear. Between the trimmed V and J ends, which lost 5 bases and 1 base, there was a span of 8 bases. CDR1 is KGHSH, CDR2 LQKENI, per germline. CDR3 size: 13 residues. The CDR3 region has the DNA TGTGCCAGCTCAGCCAGTAATAACTATGGCTACACCTTC. It codes for CASSASNNYGYTF.

Comment on this clone: The sample carries other DNA sequences with the same CDR3. V is TRBV5-1 and J is TRBJ1-1; maybe TRBD1 (5 bases). The CDR3 has 14 residues. Trimming took off 1 base at V and 0 bases at J, with 7 bases between the two ends. Germline V gene data show CDR1 as SGHRS and CDR2 as YFSETQ. The CDR3 spells CASSLQGMNTEAFF. The CDR3 coding sequence is TGCGCCAGCAGCTTGCAGGGAATGAACACTGAAGCTTTCTTT.

The chain is built from TRBV3-1 (or the pseudogene TRBV3-2) and TRBJ2-3; TRBD2 aligns across 10 bases. The germline gives CDR1 LGHDT, CDR2 YNNKEL (reference sequence). This CDR3 is 16 amino acids long. The V and J ends lost 4 bases and 6 bases, in that order; junction bases with no gene match: 10. The CDR3 DNA reads as TGTGCCAGCAGCCCGTTACTAGCGGGGTCTAGCGATACGCAGTATTTT. This translates into CASSPLLAGSSDTQYF.

V and J are TRBV2 and TRBJ2-5; weak D call: TRBD1 (5 bases). This CDR3 region has 15 residues. In germline, CDR1 is SNHLY, CDR2 FYNNEI. Between the trimmed V and J ends, which lost 6 bases and 2 bases, there was a span of 16 bases. CDR3 protein: CASSPRPGMQETQYF. DNA of the CDR3: TGTGCCAGCAGCCCTAGGCCAGGGATGCAAGAGACCCAGTACTTC.

The J gene is TRBJ2-7, the V gene TRBV6-5; 7 bases match TRBD2. CDR1 is MNHEY and CDR2 is SVGAGI in the germline V gene. J lost 3 bases, V lost 6 bases, and 5 bases had no gene match. This CDR3 has 13 residues. Here the CDR3 reads CASSTGGVYEQYF. The CDR3 DNA reads TGTGCCAGCAGCACTGGGGGGGTCTACGAGCAGTACTTC.

J is TRBJ2-7 and V is TRBV20-1; the match to TRBD1 covers 8 bases. Germline trimming cut 3 bases from V and 3 bases from J; bases unmatched to any gene: 10. The CDR3 runs to 15 residues. Germline lookup yields CDR1 DFQATT and CDR2 SNEGSKA (reference sequence). CDR3: CSASHPTGALYEQYF. In DNA form, the CDR3 reads TGCAGTGCTAGTCACCCGACAGGGGCCCTCTACGAGCAGTACTTC.

V is TRBV19 and J is TRBJ1-3; the match to TRBD1 covers 7 bases. CDR1 LNHDA and CDR2 SQIVND come from the germline V gene (reference sequence). J was trimmed by 0 bases and V by 3 bases; bases with no gene match: 2. The CDR3 sequence is 15 residues long. The chain's CDR3 is CASSITGDSGNTIYF. CDR3 DNA sequence: TGTGCCAGTAGTATCACAGGGGACTCTGGAAACACCATATATTTT.

Only a few counts were recorded for this clone. The rearrangement joins TRBV7-9 to TRBJ1-6; D is unresolved. This CDR3 has 17 amino acids. Trimming took 3 bases from V and 0 from J, leaving 12 bases between them. From germline, CDR1 is SEHNR and CDR2 FQNEAQ (reference sequence). The chain's CDR3 is CASSLESAGSYNSPLHF. The CDR3 DNA reads TGTGCCAGCAGCTTGGAGTCTGCCGGCTCCTATAATTCACCCCTCCACTTT.

This clone has more than one count but fewer than ten. J is TRBJ1-4 and V is TRBV19; a weak D match, TRBD1 (5 bases). Germline CDR1 LNHDA, CDR2 SQIVND (reference sequence). Trimming removed 4 bases from V and 7 bases from J, with 13 bases in between. The CDR3 loop spans 14 amino acids. The chain's CDR3 is CASSRRGRSEKLFF. CDR3 nucleotide sequence: TGTGCCAGTAGTAGACGGGGGAGGTCTGAAAAACTGTTTTTT.

The rearrangement uses TRBV11-2 and TRBJ1-5; D may be TRBD1 (5 bases). Trimming took off 6 bases at V and 0 bases at J, with 9 bases between the two ends. CDR1 and CDR2 from the germline V gene are SGHAT and FQNNGV. There are 14 residues in the CDR3. The CDR3 here is CASSQGHSNQPQHF. CDR3 nucleotides: TGTGCCAGCAGTCAGGGCCATAGCAATCAGCCCCAGCATTTT.